This T cell receptor (beta chain) was profiled in a study of T cells in Graves' hyperthyroidism and ophthalmopathy. Findings and limits, study-wide: Most clonotypes that expanded in the thyroid above 0.001 also showed up in blood.

The germline V gene encodes CDR1 MNHEY and CDR2 SVGAGI. With 3 bases removed from V and 7 bases from J, the gap between germline ends came to 9 bases. This CDR3 region has 12 residues. Exclusion followed for patients with uncontrolled infection, other autoimmune disease, pregnancy or lactation. The source of the PBMCs was 9.5 to 10 ml of fresh peripheral blood. RNA transcripts yielded amplified TCR beta CDR3 regions. The TCR CDR3 first-round RT-PCR relied on the HTBI primer set. TCRdb independently ran MiXCR on the multiplex PCR reads; one entry per CDR3 protein. The sample holds 300,000 to 400,000 distinct CDR3 sequences; approximately 15% are singletons and the top ten take roughly 11%. Details on this clonotype: Its specificity is not known.

This chain connects TRBV6-5 to TRBJ1-1; D is possibly TRBD1 (5 bases). The TCR comes from a woman between 55 and 75 years old with Graves' hyperthyroidism. Sequencing was done on a sample of blood. CDR3 protein: CASSYTGVEAFF. CDR3 nucleotide sequence: TGTGCCAGCAGTTATACAGGCGTTGAAGCTTTCTTT.